Presented here are 17 T cell receptor beta chains from one specimen sequenced in a study of tumor and adjacent non-tumor tissue in lung cancer. No cell sorting was done before RNA was extracted from the tissue. Distant lung tissue was collected more than 3 cm away from the tumor edge. TCRbeta libraries were built with three rounds of nested PCR, modified from ARM-PCR. Each CDR3 protein is one row after TCRdb ran MiXCR on the multiplex PCR reads. Altogether 90,000 to 110,000 distinct CDR3 sequences are present, 62% being singletons, with the ten largest covering roughly 19%. Source material: distant non-tumor lung tissue. Every receptor here comes from a man between 60 and 75 years old with non-small cell lung cancer.

This clonotype was recorded a few times. This may be a read error, as it is one base from a much larger clone. The chain combines TRBV6-1 with TRBJ2-2; perhaps TRBD1 as D (6 bases). Germline values: CDR1 MNHNS, CDR2 SASEGT. V lost 4 bases and J lost 0, with 9 bases in between. The CDR3 sequence is 15 residues long. The CDR3 is CASSGQATNTGELFF. The CDR3 DNA follows: TGTGCCAGCAGTGGACAGGCGACGAACACCGGGGAGCTGTTTTTT.

This clonotype was seen once. The junction differs from germline at one of its ends, possibly a read error. The chain recombines TRBV6-6 with TRBJ2-7; D remains unclear. The CDR3 is 15 amino acids. CDR1 and CDR2 from the germline V gene are MNHNY and SVGAGI (reference sequence). DNA of the CDR3: TGTGCCAGCAAGAACATAAGGGTCGTCCGCTACGAGCAGTATTTC. Translation: CASKNIRVVRYEQYF.

This clonotype is a singleton in its sample. Mismatch with germline at one junction end may stem from a read error. The V call is TRBV29-1, the J call TRBJ2-1, with D perhaps matching TRBD1 or TRBD2 (6 bases each). The CDR3 has 14 amino acids. Germline CDR1 and CDR2: SQVTM and ANQGSEA. The CDR3 coding sequence is TGCAGCGCCCCGGATCGGTCCGGGGGCGATGAACAGTTCTTC. As protein: CSAPDRSGGDEQFF.

Comments on this clonotype: Lacking the conserved final phenylalanine or tryptophan, this CDR3 likely reflects a read error. This chain connects TRBV20-1 to TRBJ2-5; D not resolved. Per the germline V gene, CDR1 is DFQATT and CDR2 is SNEGSKA (reference sequence). This CDR3 region has 11 residues. V shed 3 bases and J shed 4 bases, with 6 bases lying between them. The chain's CDR3 is CSARAIETQYL. CDR3 bases: TGCAGTGCTAGGGCGATAGAGACCCAGTACCTC.

Remarks on this clonotype: The junction shows a germline mismatch at one end, possibly a read error. V and J are TRBV6-6 and TRBJ2-1; 7 bases align to TRBD2. The CDR3 covers 15 residues. Germline V gene sequence: CDR1 MNHNY, CDR2 SVGAGI (reference sequence). The CDR3 nucleotides read TGCGCCAGCAGACCCGCGGGAGCGGGATACAATGAGCAGTTCTTC. It is translated as CASRPAGAGYNEQFF.

Details on this clonotype: This likely comes from a read error, as the CDR3 has no conserved phenylalanine or tryptophan at its end. J is TRBJ2-7 and V is TRBV4-3; 9 bases align to TRBD2. The V segment lost 0 bases and the J segment 7 bases; nucleotides outside the gene matches: 10. From germline, CDR1 is LGHNA and CDR2 YSLEER. The CDR3 runs 16 residues. CDR3 residues: CASSQDQASGNYEQYI. The CDR3 region has the DNA TGCGCCAGCAGCCAAGATCAGGCTAGCGGGAATTATGAGCAGTACATC.

This clonotype rates as medium-sized. J is TRBJ1-1 and V is TRBV11-3; 7 bases line up with TRBD1. Germline CDR1 is SGHNT and CDR2 is YENEEA. The CDR3 is made up of 13 amino acids. Trimming cost V 6 bases and J 2 bases; bases outside gene matches: 3. The CDR3 bases are TGTGCCAGCAGGAACAGGGGCAACACTGAAGCTTTCTTT. It is translated as CASRNRGNTEAFF.

Turning to this clonotype: It may be a read error: a sequence one base away is much more abundant. The chain combines TRBV20-1 with TRBJ1-5; tentatively, D is TRBD1 (5 bases). The CDR3 runs 13 residues. Germline-derived CDR1 and CDR2 are DFQATT and SNEGSKA (reference sequence). The CDR3 here is CSAIGAVEGPQLF. CDR3 sequence (DNA): TGCAGTGCTATCGGGGCAGTTGAGGGTCCCCAGCTTTTT.

The J gene is TRBJ2-7, the V gene TRBV11-3; possibly TRBD1 for D (6 bases). The CDR3 has 15 amino acids. Germline CDR1 is SGHNT and CDR2 is YENEEA. V was clipped by 2 bases and J by 1 base, with 12 bases between them. CDR3: CASSLTGLFSYEQYF. DNA for the CDR3: TGTGCCAGCAGCTTAACAGGGCTTTTTTCCTACGAGCAGTACTTC.

This clonotype was detected only once. One junction end disagrees with the germline gene, perhaps due to a read error. The chain links TRBV6-6 to TRBJ2-1, with D possibly TRBD2 on 6 matching bases. This CDR3 region has 11 residues. Germline V lookup: CDR1 MNHNY, CDR2 SVGAGI (reference sequence). CDR3 in DNA: TGTGCCAGCAATGCCGGGAGTGAGCACTTCTTC. Its protein is CASNAGSEHFF.

This clonotype was seen more than once but under ten times. CDR3: CSARDLLLQETQYF. Written as DNA, the CDR3 is TGCAGTGCTAGAGATCTCCTTTTACAAGAGACCCAGTACTTC. This chain links TRBV20-1 with TRBJ2-5; D is unclear. The CDR3 extends over 14 amino acids. Germline values: CDR1 DFQATT, CDR2 SNEGSKA (reference sequence). V was clipped by 0 bases and J by 2 bases, with 10 bases between them.

The chain couples TRBV11-2 to TRBJ2-2, with 8 bases aligning to TRBD1. V was pared by 5 bases and J by 1 base, with 3 bases of the junction left unmatched. The CDR3 runs to 15 residues. Germline V lookup: CDR1 SGHAT, CDR2 FQNNGV. CDR3 in DNA: TGTGCCAGCAGCCTGACAGGGGAGAACACCGGGGAGCTGTTTTTT. Translating it yields CASSLTGENTGELFF.

A word on this clonotype: A much larger clone sits a single nucleotide away, making a read error possible. The V gene is TRBV30, the J gene TRBJ2-2; 9 bases fit TRBD2. Germline V lookup: CDR1 GTSNPN, CDR2 SVGIG (reference sequence). The CDR3 runs to 13 residues. Here the CDR3 DNA reads TGTGTCTGGAACCCTAGCGGGGATGGGCAGCTGTTTTTT. Its translation: CVWNPSGDGQLFF.

The chain combines TRBV2 with TRBJ2-7, with D unresolved. This CDR3 has 14 residues. Trimming took 3 bases from V and 0 from J, leaving 9 bases between them. The V gene's germline CDR1 is SNHLY and CDR2 FYNNEI. CDR3 residues: CASSENESSYEQYF. The CDR3 DNA sequence: TGTGCCAGCAGTGAGAACGAAAGCTCCTACGAGCAGTACTTC.

This clonotype was seen a few times. A single base separates this from a much larger clone, so it may be a read error. The chain combines TRBV12-5 with TRBJ2-1; D could derive from TRBD1 or TRBD2 (6 bases each). This CDR3 contains 14 residues. Germline values: CDR1 LGHNT, CDR2 FRNRAP. CDR3 sequence (DNA): TGTGCTAGTGGTTTAGGGGGGCTGGGGAATGAGCAGTCCTTC. Its translation is CASGLGGLGNEQSF.

There are a few counts of this clonotype. A much larger clonotype is one base distant, so this may be a read error. The chain combines TRBV28 with TRBJ2-3; 7 nucleotides agree with TRBD2. This CDR3 spans 15 amino acids. In germline, CDR1 is MDHEN, CDR2 SYDVKM. The CDR3 region has the DNA TGTACCATCAACGCTCCGGGACTACCCACAGATACGCAGTATTTT. This gives the protein CTINAPGLPTDTQYF.

To note about this clonotype: Possible read error: a much larger clone is one base away. The gene calls are TRBV6-6 and TRBJ1-6; D might be TRBD1 (6 bases). Germline V gives CDR1 MNHNY, CDR2 SVGAGI (reference sequence). The CDR3 spans 13 residues. This CDR3 reads CTSGRGNNSPLHF. The CDR3 bases are TGTACCAGCGGGAGGGGGAATAATTCACCCCTCCACTTT.